This T cell receptor beta chain derives from a study of T-cell reconstitution after alpha-beta-depleted transplantation in children. Study-level results: Recipient T cells and thymic progenitors that survived gave rise to the high TCRbeta diversity observed at day 60 in some patients. The study reportedly traced alpha-beta T cells about two months after transplant to several hundred expanded graft clones. One year post-transplant, T-cell counts and diversity were largely derived from T cells produced anew.

The CDR3 consists of 12 residues. Trimming pared 2 bases from V and 2 bases from J, leaving 3 bases between. CDR1 and CDR2 from the germline V gene are SGDLS and YYNGEE. Construction of the TCRbeta library involved unique molecular identifiers. TCRdb re-derived calls from the PCR reads in MiXCR, one entry per CDR3 protein. The data hold 670,000 or so distinct CDR3 sequences, with roughly 14% observed a single time. This clonotype was seen ten or more times. No antigen is known for it. The sequence derives from a girl aged 2 to 9 with congenital amegakaryocytic thrombocytopenia, due to receive a stem cell transplant. The V call is TRBV9, the J call TRBJ2-3; D is undetermined. The sequenced sample was PBMCs, obtained before TCRalphabeta/CD19-depleted stem cell transplant. The CDR3 loop is CASSVFTDTQYF. The CDR3 coding sequence is TGTGCCAGCAGCGTTTTCACAGATACGCAGTATTTT.